These T cell receptor beta chains were read from a single sample in a study of T-cell memory formation after mild COVID-19. TCRdb reanalysed the 5' RACE reads using MiXCR and keeps one entry per CDR3 protein. This sample has a few hundred thousand distinct CDR3 sequences, with about a fifth found just once. The specimen was PBMCs or a T cell subset sorted from them (not recorded which). The receptors shown here come from an adult woman who had mild COVID-19 (a few samples of this study predate the infection). Cell type and time point are not known. Each CDR3 is given with its conserved first and last residue. A D gene is named only where the DNA matches it firmly. Size tells how often a clone was seen (once, few, many) or the class of an expanded clone, and some rows leave it out.

>NA|TRBV18|NA|TRBJ1-2
CASIETRSNYGYTF
TGTGCCAGCATCGAAACCAGGAGCAACTATGGCTACACCTTC
>many|TRBV4-1|NA|TRBJ2-2
CASSQSTRDTGELFF
TGCGCCAGCAGCCAATCTACGAGGGACACCGGGGAGCTGTTTTTT
>many|TRBV7-9|NA|TRBJ2-2
CASSFLRGNTGELFF
TGTGCCAGCAGCTTTCTTAGGGGGAACACCGGGGAGCTGTTTTTT
>many|TRBV7-2|TRBD2|TRBJ2-1
CASSFVTSGSTNEQFF
TGTGCCAGCAGCTTCGTTACTAGCGGGAGCACCAATGAGCAGTTCTTC
>NA|TRBV20-1|TRBD2|TRBJ2-3
CSSRTSGITDTQYF
TGCAGTTCAAGGACTAGCGGCATCACAGATACGCAGTATTTT
>few|TRBV27|TRBD2|TRBJ2-5
CASSLLSGRTHEDQYF
TGTGCCAGCAGTTTATTGAGCGGGAGGACCCATGAGGACCAGTACTTC
>NA|TRBV6-5|TRBD2|TRBJ2-2
CASSPDGGEWVITGELFF
TGTGCCAGCAGCCCCGACGGGGGGGAGTGGGTGATCACCGGGGAGCTGTTTTTT
>NA|TRBV13|TRBD2|TRBJ2-1
CASTPGLAGVHEQFF
TGTGCCAGCACCCCGGGACTAGCGGGAGTGCATGAGCAGTTCTTC
>few|TRBV11-2|NA|TRBJ2-5
CASSFYRDNQETQYF
TGTGCCAGCAGCTTTTACCGGGACAACCAAGAGACCCAGTACTTC
>NA|TRBV6-5|TRBD1|TRBJ2-7
CASSITGTVTYEQYF
TGTGCCAGCAGTATCACCGGGACAGTAACCTACGAGCAGTACTTC
>many|TRBV7-8|NA|TRBJ1-1
CASSLEQGRTEAFF
TGTGCCAGCAGCTTAGAGCAGGGGCGGACTGAAGCTTTCTTT
>few|TRBV6-2/TRBV6-3|NA|TRBJ2-2
CASSPRGLVTGELFF
TGTGCCAGCAGTCCCCGCGGCCTAGTCACCGGGGAGCTGTTTTTT
>many|TRBV6-5|NA|TRBJ1-1
CASSYSDLITGTEAFF
TGTGCCAGCAGTTACTCGGATCTAATAACGGGCACTGAAGCTTTCTTT
>few|TRBV5-1|NA|TRBJ1-4
CASSLRDLNEKLFF
TGCGCCAGCAGCCTCCGGGATCTTAATGAAAAACTGTTTTTT